These 16 T cell receptor beta chains were sequenced from one sample in a study of T-cell memory formation after mild COVID-19. TCRdb re-called the 5' RACE reads with MiXCR, one entry per CDR3 protein. This sample has a few hundred thousand distinct CDR3 sequences, with approximately 25% found just once. Sequenced: PBMCs or a T cell subset sorted from them (not recorded which). These receptors were collected from an adult woman who had mild COVID-19 (a few samples of this study predate the infection). Cell type and time point are not known.

The V call is TRBV7-9, the J call TRBJ1-5; tentatively, D is TRBD1 (6 bases). CDR3 size: 14 residues. Germline loops: CDR1 SEHNR, CDR2 FQNEAQ (reference sequence). The V end was cut by 1 base, the J end by 4 bases, with 8 bases between. Here the CDR3 DNA reads TGTGCCAGCAGCTTAGAGGACAGAAATCAGCCCCAGCATTTT. It encodes CASSLEDRNQPQHF.

This clonotype was detected once. The V gene is TRBV7-2, the J gene TRBJ2-7, with a possible D match to TRBD2 (5 bases). The germline V gene has CDR1 SGHTA and CDR2 FQGNSA. CDR3 size: 14 residues. With 5 bases removed from V and 3 bases from J, the gap between germline ends came to 14 bases. The CDR3 DNA sequence: TGTGCCAGCAGCCCCTCTTTGGCGGGCTACGAGCAGTACTTC. This gives the protein CASSPSLAGYEQYF.

In its sample, this clonotype was seen a few times. The J gene is TRBJ2-3, the V gene TRBV3-1; 11 nucleotides line up with TRBD2. Germline CDR1 is LGHDT and CDR2 is YNNKEL (reference sequence). The CDR3 runs to 18 residues. Trimming at V came to 5 bases and at J to 5 bases, leaving 15 bases not matched to a gene. The CDR3 spells CASSFLVASGGYGDTQYF. The CDR3 DNA reads TGTGCCAGCAGCTTCCTCGTGGCTAGCGGGGGGTATGGAGATACGCAGTATTTT.

The gene calls are TRBV12-3 or TRBV12-4 and TRBJ2-7, with 9 positions matching TRBD1. V gave up 6 bases and J gave up 10 bases; unmatched junction bases: 7. This CDR3 has 12 residues. The CDR3 nucleotides are TGTGCCAGCAGCTTACAGGGGGCAAATCAGTACTTC. It specifies CASSLQGANQYF.

The chain combines TRBV5-6 with TRBJ2-5, with D uncertain. The germline gives CDR1 SGHDT, CDR2 YYEEEE. The CDR3 has 14 amino acids. Trimming left V 2 bases short and J 1 base short, with 9 bases between. CDR3 DNA: TGTGCCAGCAGCTTTTGGACGTCCCAAGAGACCCAGTACTTC. This gives the protein CASSFWTSQETQYF.

The rearrangement joins TRBV11-2 to TRBJ2-7; the D gene is possibly TRBD1 (6 bases). The CDR3 is 13 amino acids. V lost 8 bases and J 2 bases, leaving 13 bases between the germline ends. Germline V CDR1 and CDR2: SGHAT, FQNNGV. The CDR3 region has the DNA TGTGCCAGCCAAGTGACAGGAGCCTACGAGCAGTACTTC. Translating gives CASQVTGAYEQYF.

The chain links TRBV24-1 to TRBJ2-7; 11 bases fit TRBD1. V dropped 9 bases and J dropped 6; count of bases not matched to a gene: 6. The germline V gene has CDR1 KGHDR and CDR2 SFDVKD. This CDR3 region has 13 residues. CDR3 coding DNA: TGTGCCACCGGGACAGGGGGAATCGCCGAGCAGTACTTC. Translating gives CATGTGGIAEQYF.

This chain's CDR3 is CASWSGIGTEAFF. The CDR3 DNA sequence: TGTGCCAGTTGGTCCGGAATCGGCACTGAAGCTTTCTTT. V usage is TRBV19 and J usage is TRBJ1-1; unclear D gene. The CDR3 is 13 amino acids. With 8 bases removed from V and 4 bases from J, the gap between germline ends came to 14 bases. Per the germline V gene, CDR1 is LNHDA and CDR2 is SQIVND (reference sequence).

This clonotype came up a few times. The J gene is TRBJ2-5, the V gene TRBV18, with D perhaps given as TRBD1 or TRBD2 (5 bases each). Trimming shortened V by 3 bases and J by 4 bases, and 9 bases separated the two germline ends. Germline V lookup: CDR1 KGHSH, CDR2 LQKENI. The CDR3 is 13 amino acids. The CDR3 sequence is CASSPGVGETQYF. The DNA of the CDR3 is TGTGCCAGCTCACCGGGGGTTGGAGAGACCCAGTACTTC.

The rearrangement joins TRBV14 to TRBJ2-1, with 13 bases fitting TRBD2. The CDR3 spans 16 residues. J gave up 4 bases and V 5 bases, and 5 bases lay outside the gene matches. The V gene's germline CDR1 is SGHDN and CDR2 FVKESK. CDR3 residues: CASSSRTSGSYNEQFF. CDR3 DNA: TGTGCCAGCAGCTCGCGGACTAGCGGGAGTTACAATGAGCAGTTCTTC.

The chain links TRBV24-1 to TRBJ2-1; no clear D. The CDR3 has 16 residues. Trimming removed 1 base at V and 0 bases at J, with 9 bases between. Germline CDR1 and CDR2: KGHDR and SFDVKD. The CDR3 nucleotides are TGTGCCACCAGTGATTTTGCAGGCTCCTCCTACAATGAGCAGTTCTTC. It yields the protein CATSDFAGSSYNEQFF.

This clonotype was recorded a few times. The genes are TRBV5-1 and TRBJ1-5, with a tentative D call TRBD1 (5 bases). Trimming took off 1 base at V and 1 base at J, with 9 bases between the two ends. This CDR3 has 15 residues. Germline loops: CDR1 SGHRS, CDR2 YFSETQ. CDR3 DNA sequence: TGCGCCAGCAGCTTGATTGGGGGAAGCAATCAGCCCCAGCATTTT. Protein product: CASSLIGGSNQPQHF.

V usage is TRBV4-3 and J usage is TRBJ2-4; D perhaps matches TRBD2 (6 bases). The CDR3 loop spans 16 amino acids. Germline-derived CDR1 and CDR2 are LGHNA and YSLEER. V dropped 4 bases and J dropped 6 bases, with 19 bases sitting between them. The CDR3 here is CASSLRLDLELNIQYF. The CDR3 DNA reads TGCGCCAGCAGCCTGCGACTAGACCTAGAGTTAAACATTCAGTACTTC.

This clonotype came up a few times. The genes are TRBV7-8 and TRBJ1-2, with D unresolved. The ends were cut back, 2 bases at V and 7 bases at J, with 8 bases in the middle. The CDR3 has 12 residues. From germline, CDR1 is SGHVS and CDR2 FQNEAQ. CDR3 amino acids: CASSLNFRGYTF. The CDR3 nucleotides are TGTGCCAGCAGCTTAAACTTTCGTGGCTACACCTTC.

This clonotype has just a few counts. The chain couples TRBV30 to TRBJ2-7; maybe TRBD2 (5 bases). Germline V CDR1 and CDR2: GTSNPN, SVGIG (reference sequence). Trimming removed 0 bases from V and 7 bases from J, with 7 bases in between. CDR3 length: 11 residues. The CDR3 nucleotides are TGTGCCTGGAGTGTACGGGGAGAGCAGTACTTC. Amino acids: CAWSVRGEQYF.

The rearrangement links TRBV7-3 to TRBJ1-1; unclear D gene. CDR3 length: 14 residues. Looked up from germline, CDR1 is SGHTA and CDR2 is FQGTGA. The V gene lost 4 bases and the J gene lost 0 bases, with 9 bases spanning the gap. This chain's CDR3 is CASSSSPVNTEAFF. The CDR3, as DNA: TGTGCCAGCAGCTCCTCCCCGGTGAACACTGAAGCTTTCTTT.